The 27 T cell receptor beta chains listed next were all sequenced from one sample in a study of siplizumab effects on memory and regulatory T cells. The method was immunoSEQ multiplex PCR; TCRdb's version includes in-frame clones alone and lacks a portion of them. The data show about 110,000 clones, roughly 91% seen once. The sequenced sample was CD4+ T cells sorted from blood. These receptors originate from a human donor in good health.

This clone was found once. The chain has TRBV9 and TRBJ2-5; 9 nucleotides align to TRBD2. The CDR3 is made up of 14 amino acids. Germline V gene sequence: CDR1 SGDLS, CDR2 YYNGEE. V gave up 0 bases and J gave up 5 bases; unmatched junction bases: 2. The CDR3 nucleotides read TGTGCCAGCAGCGTAGGGGCGGGAGGGGAGACCCAGTACTTC. This encodes CASSVGAGGETQYF.

The chain carries TRBV13 and TRBJ2-7; D is uncertain. Trimming removed 5 bases from V and 6 bases from J, with 14 bases in between. CDR1 is PRHDT and CDR2 is FYEKMQ in the germline V gene (reference sequence). This CDR3 has 13 amino acids. The DNA for the CDR3 is TGTGCCAGCAGCCCCTCCCCCGGCCCCGAGCAGTACTTC. As protein: CASSPSPGPEQYF.

This clone has a single count. Here the CDR3 reads CASAGAAGGLYNEQFF. The DNA of the CDR3 is TGCGCCAGCGCCGGGGCAGCGGGGGGCCTATACAATGAGCAGTTCTTC. V and J are TRBV5-1 and TRBJ2-1; 9 bases align to TRBD2. J gave up 4 bases and V 7 bases, and 12 bases lay outside the gene matches. CDR3 length: 16 residues. CDR1 SGHRS and CDR2 YFSETQ come from the germline V gene.

The chain couples TRBV7-3 to TRBJ2-1, with 7 nucleotides matching TRBD1. V dropped 2 bases and J dropped 2; count of bases not matched to a gene: 3. In germline, CDR1 is SGHTA, CDR2 FQGTGA. The CDR3 has 15 residues. CDR3 sequence (DNA): TGTGCCAGCAGCTTAGGTCAGGGGGCCTACAATGAGCAGTTCTTC. Its translation is CASSLGQGAYNEQFF.

The chain employs TRBV6-6 and TRBJ2-1; 14 bases align to TRBD2. V lost 6 bases, J lost 6 bases, and 4 bases stayed unmatched. The CDR3 runs 15 residues. Germline CDR1 and CDR2: MNHNY and SVGAGI (reference sequence). The CDR3 spells CASRSGLAGGNEQFF. In nucleotides, the CDR3 is TGTGCCAGCAGATCCGGACTAGCGGGGGGCAATGAGCAGTTCTTC.

The J gene is TRBJ2-7, the V gene TRBV11-2, with TRBD2 matching over 8 bases. With V trimmed by 2 bases and J by 5 bases, 11 bases remained unmatched. Germline values: CDR1 SGHAT, CDR2 FQNNGV. The CDR3 spans 16 residues. CDR3 loop: CASSLTREGLRDEQYF. CDR3 DNA sequence: TGTGCCAGCAGCTTAACTCGGGAGGGGTTAAGGGACGAGCAGTACTTC.

This clone was seen only once. The V gene is TRBV19, the J gene TRBJ1-5; no firm D call. The CDR3 sequence is 14 residues long. The germline gives CDR1 LNHDA, CDR2 SQIVND (reference sequence). Trimming stripped 8 bases from V and 3 bases from J, with 14 bases between. The CDR3 sequence is CASSSTGLNQPQHF. The CDR3 coding sequence is TGTGCCAGTTCCTCAACCGGGCTCAATCAGCCCCAGCATTTT.

The rearrangement uses TRBV18 and TRBJ1-1; 7 nucleotides match TRBD1. The CDR3 length is 16 residues. After removal of 3 bases from V and 11 bases from J, the junction contained 18 bases not matched to a gene. Germline lookup yields CDR1 KGHSH and CDR2 LQKENI. Written as DNA, the CDR3 is TGTGCCAGCTCACCCCAAAGGGACAGAGGGGTCGGTGTTGCTTTCTTT. Translated, it gives CASSPQRDRGVGVAFF.

V and J are TRBV9 and TRBJ2-1; 11 bases match TRBD2. In germline, CDR1 is SGDLS, CDR2 YYNGEE. There are 15 residues in the CDR3. V lost 0 bases and J lost 9; bases outside the gene matches: 5. The CDR3 loop reads CASSVGNSGRVEQFF. In DNA form, the CDR3 reads TGTGCCAGCAGCGTAGGAAATAGCGGGAGGGTTGAGCAGTTCTTC. Full variable domain (remainder filled in from reference TRBV9 and TRBJ2-1): DSGVTQTPKHLITATGQRVTLRCSPRSGDLSVYWYQQSLDQGLQFLIQYYNGEERAKGNILERFSAQQFPDLHSELNLSSLELGDSALYFCASSVGNSGRVEQFFGPGTRLTVL.

This sequence joins TRBV7-8 and TRBJ1-5, with D possibly matching TRBD1 (6 bases). V was trimmed by 0 bases and J by 3 bases, leaving 9 bases between them. The germline gives CDR1 SGHVS, CDR2 FQNEAQ. This CDR3 contains 15 residues. The CDR3 bases are TGTGCCAGCAGCTTAGCGACAGGTCACAATCAGCCCCAGCATTTT. Translation: CASSLATGHNQPQHF.

The chain recombines TRBV18 with TRBJ2-3, with TRBD2 matching over 14 bases. This CDR3 comprises 16 residues. The germline CDR1 and CDR2 sequences are KGHSH and LQKENI. The junction had 9 bases not matched to a gene; V was cut back by 3 bases and J by 10 bases. CDR3 loop: CASSPPGLAGGQSQYF. The CDR3 nucleotides read TGTGCCAGCTCACCGCCCGGACTAGCGGGAGGCCAATCGCAGTATTTT.

The chain employs TRBV19 and TRBJ1-6; 7 nucleotides agree with TRBD1. V gave up 5 bases and J gave up 7 bases; unmatched junction bases: 11. This CDR3 is 16 amino acids long. CDR1 and CDR2 from the germline V gene are LNHDA and SQIVND (reference sequence). As DNA, the CDR3 is TGTGCCAGTAGTCCCGGGGAGGGGGCCTGGAATTCACCCCTCCACTTT. Translating gives CASSPGEGAWNSPLHF. The variable domain in full, with the rest retrieved from reference TRBV19 and TRBJ1-6, is DGGITQSPKYLFRKEGQNVTLSCEQNLNHDAMYWYRQDPGQGLRLIYYSQIVNDFQKGDIAEGYSVSREKKESFPLTVTSAQKNPTAFYLCASSPGEGAWNSPLHFGNGTRLTVT.

The V gene is TRBV5-1, the J gene TRBJ1-1; D gene uncertain. Germline lookup yields CDR1 SGHRS and CDR2 YFSETQ. Trimming pared 2 bases from V and 7 bases from J, leaving 15 bases between. CDR3 size: 14 residues. The CDR3 sequence is CASSFLSSGREAFF. In DNA form, the CDR3 reads TGCGCCAGCAGCTTTCTTTCTTCTGGACGTGAAGCTTTCTTT. The full variable domain, in which reference TRBV5-1 and TRBJ1-1 provide the parts outside the CDR3, is KAGVTQTPRYLIKTRGQQVTLSCSPISGHRSVSWYQQTPGQGLQFLFEYFSETQRNKGNFPGRFSGRQFSNSRSEMNVSTLELGDSALYLCASSFLSSGREAFFGQGTRLTVV.

This clone is a singleton in its sample. The V gene is TRBV5-1, the J gene TRBJ2-3; the D is unclear. The CDR3 length is 15 residues. V gave up 4 bases and J gave up 1 base, with 13 bases separating them. The V gene's germline CDR1 is SGHRS and CDR2 YFSETQ. This chain's CDR3 is CASSQRTRRTDTQYF. CDR3 DNA sequence: TGCGCCAGCAGCCAACGAACAAGGCGCACAGATACGCAGTATTTT.

The chain links TRBV6-5 to TRBJ2-2; D tentatively reads TRBD1 or TRBD2 (5 bases each). The CDR3 extends over 14 amino acids. Trimming left V 2 bases short and J 7 bases short, with 11 bases between. CDR1 and CDR2 from the germline V gene are MNHEY and SVGAGI. CDR3 residues: CASSYPGRHGELFF. CDR3 coding DNA: TGTGCCAGCAGTTACCCGGGACGTCACGGGGAGCTGTTTTTT.

The rearrangement uses TRBV7-9 and TRBJ1-5; 8 positions agree with TRBD1. Germline assignment: CDR1 SEHNR and CDR2 FQNEAQ (reference sequence). Losses at the gene ends were 1 base for V and 4 bases for J; bases not matched to a gene: 9. CDR3 length equals 17 residues. CDR3 region: CASSLEDRVRLNQPQHF. DNA of the CDR3: TGTGCCAGCAGCTTAGAGGACAGGGTTCGGCTAAATCAGCCCCAGCATTTT.

The chain has TRBV4-1 and TRBJ2-7, with D maybe TRBD1 (6 bases). CDR3 size: 18 residues. Germline CDR1 MGHRA, CDR2 YSYEKL. With 0 bases removed from V and 3 bases from J, the gap between germline ends came to 21 bases. Here the CDR3 reads CASSQDPRRGTNDYEQYF. CDR3 sequence (DNA): TGCGCCAGCAGCCAAGATCCTCGAAGAGGGACAAACGACTACGAGCAGTACTTC.

Comment on this clone: The same CDR3 is also encoded by other DNA sequences in this sample. The chain couples TRBV7-2 to TRBJ1-1; unclear D gene. The germline V and J ends were trimmed by 1 base and 1 base, with 7 bases remaining between them. The CDR3 is 14 amino acids. Per germline, CDR1 SGHTA and CDR2 FQGNSA. CDR3 nucleotides: TGTGCCAGCAGCTTAGGGACGGGGAACACTGAAGCTTTCTTT. Its translation is CASSLGTGNTEAFF.

V and J are TRBV11-2 and TRBJ2-1; D perhaps matches TRBD1 (6 bases). The CDR3 extends over 14 amino acids. Germline V gives CDR1 SGHAT, CDR2 FQNNGV. V was shortened by 5 bases and J by 5 bases, with 13 bases between the two germline ends. The CDR3 DNA sequence: TGTGCCAGCAGCAAAACAGGGTCCGACAATGAGCAGTTCTTC. Translated, it gives CASSKTGSDNEQFF.

The V gene is TRBV6-5, the J gene TRBJ1-1; unclear D gene. V lost 2 bases to trimming and J lost 0 bases, with 10 bases between them. Germline CDR1 and CDR2: MNHEY and SVGAGI. This CDR3 is 15 amino acids long. The CDR3 protein is CASSYKATVNTEAFF. The CDR3 coding sequence is TGTGCCAGCAGTTACAAAGCGACGGTGAACACTGAAGCTTTCTTT.

The J gene is TRBJ2-1, the V gene TRBV5-1; 8 nucleotides match TRBD1. The CDR3 is made up of 16 amino acids. V shed 5 bases and J 0 bases; nucleotides not matched to a gene: 7. The germline gives CDR1 SGHRS, CDR2 YFSETQ. Written as DNA, the CDR3 is TGCGCCAGCAGTTATGCTACAGGGGGCTCCTACAATGAGCAGTTCTTC. This gives the protein CASSYATGGSYNEQFF.

This clone came up once. V usage is TRBV7-9 and J usage is TRBJ2-7, with D possibly matching TRBD1 (6 bases). Trimming removed 5 bases at V and 5 bases at J, with 16 bases between. CDR1 SEHNR and CDR2 FQNEAQ come from the germline V gene (reference sequence). The CDR3 sequence is 14 residues long. CDR3 DNA sequence: TGTGCCAGCAGCCGTTCCGGGACATCCCACGAGCAGTACTTC. Its protein product is CASSRSGTSHEQYF. Based on the CDR3 plus reference TRBV7-9 and TRBJ2-7, the full variable domain is DTGVSQNPRHKITKRGQNVTFRCDPISEHNRLYWYRQTLGQGPEFLTYFQNEAQLEKSRLLSDRFSAERPKGSFSTLEIQRTEQGDSAMYLCASSRSGTSHEQYFGPGTRLTVT.

The V and J genes are TRBV4-2 and TRBJ1-2; no definite D call. The germline CDR1 and CDR2 sequences are LGHNA and YNFKEQ. The CDR3 is made up of 14 amino acids. V lost 0 bases and J lost 7, with 12 bases in between. The CDR3 DNA follows: TGTGCCAGCAGCCAAGAGGCGGGATTGGGTGGCTACACCTTC. It encodes CASSQEAGLGGYTF.

The V call is TRBV5-1, the J call TRBJ1-1, with D perhaps TRBD1 (5 bases). Germline V gene lookup returns CDR1 SGHRS and CDR2 YFSETQ. The CDR3 loop spans 15 amino acids. Trimming cost V 1 base and J 4 bases, with 14 bases left between them. As DNA, the CDR3 is TGCGCCAGCAGCTTGTCAAGGGTGGGGGGCACTGAAGCTTTCTTT. Amino acid sequence: CASSLSRVGGTEAFF.

This sequence joins TRBV10-3 and TRBJ2-5; 7 nucleotides line up with TRBD2. The CDR3 totals 12 residues. Germline-derived CDR1 and CDR2 are ENHRY and SYGVKD. V was pared by 10 bases and J by 5 bases, with 7 bases of the junction left unmatched. This CDR3 reads CATSGLLETQYF. In DNA, the CDR3 is TGTGCCACATCGGGACTATTGGAGACCCAGTACTTC.

This sequence joins TRBV5-1 and TRBJ2-3; D may correspond to TRBD1 or TRBD2 (5 bases each). V shed 1 base and J shed 5 bases, with 14 bases lying between them. Germline CDR1 is SGHRS and CDR2 is YFSETQ. The CDR3 totals 15 residues. The CDR3 loop is CASSLRGVSGDTQYF. CDR3 coding DNA: TGCGCCAGCAGCTTGAGAGGGGTTTCTGGAGATACGCAGTATTTT.

This sequence joins TRBV4-1 and TRBJ2-1; D unresolved. CDR3 length equals 15 residues. CDR1 is MGHRA, CDR2 YSYEKL, per germline. With 0 bases removed from V and 5 bases from J, the gap between germline ends came to 11 bases. The CDR3 loop is CASSQDLNYNNEQFF. In DNA form, the CDR3 reads TGCGCCAGCAGCCAAGATTTAAACTATAACAATGAGCAGTTCTTC.